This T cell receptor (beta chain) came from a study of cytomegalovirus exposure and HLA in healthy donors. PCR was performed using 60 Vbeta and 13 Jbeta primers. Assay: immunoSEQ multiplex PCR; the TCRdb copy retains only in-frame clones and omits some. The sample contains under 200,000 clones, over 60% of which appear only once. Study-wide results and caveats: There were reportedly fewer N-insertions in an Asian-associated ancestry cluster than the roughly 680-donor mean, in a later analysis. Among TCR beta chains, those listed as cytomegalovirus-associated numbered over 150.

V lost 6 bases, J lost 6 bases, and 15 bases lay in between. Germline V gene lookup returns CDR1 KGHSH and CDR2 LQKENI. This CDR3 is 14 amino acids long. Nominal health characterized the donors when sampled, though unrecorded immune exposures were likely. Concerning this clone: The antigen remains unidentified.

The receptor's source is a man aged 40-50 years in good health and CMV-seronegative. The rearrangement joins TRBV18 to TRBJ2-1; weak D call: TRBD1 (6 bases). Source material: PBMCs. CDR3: CASSPQQGSNEQFF. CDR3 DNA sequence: TGTGCCAGCTCCCCTCAACAGGGATCCAATGAGCAGTTCTTC.